This T cell receptor (beta chain) emerged from a study of T cells in Graves' hyperthyroidism and ophthalmopathy. V lost 9 bases, J lost 2 bases, and 14 bases lay in between. The CDR3 is 13 amino acids. The V gene's germline CDR1 is SEHNR and CDR2 FQNEAQ (reference sequence). Of note for this clonotype: A much larger clone sits a single nucleotide away, making a read error possible.

Patients showing uncontrolled infection, other autoimmune disease, pregnancy or lactation were ineligible. The PBMCs had their origin in more than 9.5 ml of fresh peripheral blood. What was amplified from RNA transcripts were TCR beta CDR3 regions. Initially, a first-round RT-PCR of the TCR CDR3 employed the HTBI primer set. TCRdb itself ran the multiplex PCR reads through MiXCR, one entry per CDR3 protein. Of hundreds of thousands of distinct CDR3 sequences in the sample, 35% to 40% are singletons; the top ten hold 8% to 9%. The sequencing sample was made of blood. The receptor's source is a young man with Graves' hyperthyroidism. The J gene is TRBJ2-7, the V gene TRBV7-9; D is undetermined. Written as DNA, the CDR3 is TGTGCCAGTAATCGAGAATTACCCTACGAGCAGTACTTC. Protein product: CASNRELPYEQYF.